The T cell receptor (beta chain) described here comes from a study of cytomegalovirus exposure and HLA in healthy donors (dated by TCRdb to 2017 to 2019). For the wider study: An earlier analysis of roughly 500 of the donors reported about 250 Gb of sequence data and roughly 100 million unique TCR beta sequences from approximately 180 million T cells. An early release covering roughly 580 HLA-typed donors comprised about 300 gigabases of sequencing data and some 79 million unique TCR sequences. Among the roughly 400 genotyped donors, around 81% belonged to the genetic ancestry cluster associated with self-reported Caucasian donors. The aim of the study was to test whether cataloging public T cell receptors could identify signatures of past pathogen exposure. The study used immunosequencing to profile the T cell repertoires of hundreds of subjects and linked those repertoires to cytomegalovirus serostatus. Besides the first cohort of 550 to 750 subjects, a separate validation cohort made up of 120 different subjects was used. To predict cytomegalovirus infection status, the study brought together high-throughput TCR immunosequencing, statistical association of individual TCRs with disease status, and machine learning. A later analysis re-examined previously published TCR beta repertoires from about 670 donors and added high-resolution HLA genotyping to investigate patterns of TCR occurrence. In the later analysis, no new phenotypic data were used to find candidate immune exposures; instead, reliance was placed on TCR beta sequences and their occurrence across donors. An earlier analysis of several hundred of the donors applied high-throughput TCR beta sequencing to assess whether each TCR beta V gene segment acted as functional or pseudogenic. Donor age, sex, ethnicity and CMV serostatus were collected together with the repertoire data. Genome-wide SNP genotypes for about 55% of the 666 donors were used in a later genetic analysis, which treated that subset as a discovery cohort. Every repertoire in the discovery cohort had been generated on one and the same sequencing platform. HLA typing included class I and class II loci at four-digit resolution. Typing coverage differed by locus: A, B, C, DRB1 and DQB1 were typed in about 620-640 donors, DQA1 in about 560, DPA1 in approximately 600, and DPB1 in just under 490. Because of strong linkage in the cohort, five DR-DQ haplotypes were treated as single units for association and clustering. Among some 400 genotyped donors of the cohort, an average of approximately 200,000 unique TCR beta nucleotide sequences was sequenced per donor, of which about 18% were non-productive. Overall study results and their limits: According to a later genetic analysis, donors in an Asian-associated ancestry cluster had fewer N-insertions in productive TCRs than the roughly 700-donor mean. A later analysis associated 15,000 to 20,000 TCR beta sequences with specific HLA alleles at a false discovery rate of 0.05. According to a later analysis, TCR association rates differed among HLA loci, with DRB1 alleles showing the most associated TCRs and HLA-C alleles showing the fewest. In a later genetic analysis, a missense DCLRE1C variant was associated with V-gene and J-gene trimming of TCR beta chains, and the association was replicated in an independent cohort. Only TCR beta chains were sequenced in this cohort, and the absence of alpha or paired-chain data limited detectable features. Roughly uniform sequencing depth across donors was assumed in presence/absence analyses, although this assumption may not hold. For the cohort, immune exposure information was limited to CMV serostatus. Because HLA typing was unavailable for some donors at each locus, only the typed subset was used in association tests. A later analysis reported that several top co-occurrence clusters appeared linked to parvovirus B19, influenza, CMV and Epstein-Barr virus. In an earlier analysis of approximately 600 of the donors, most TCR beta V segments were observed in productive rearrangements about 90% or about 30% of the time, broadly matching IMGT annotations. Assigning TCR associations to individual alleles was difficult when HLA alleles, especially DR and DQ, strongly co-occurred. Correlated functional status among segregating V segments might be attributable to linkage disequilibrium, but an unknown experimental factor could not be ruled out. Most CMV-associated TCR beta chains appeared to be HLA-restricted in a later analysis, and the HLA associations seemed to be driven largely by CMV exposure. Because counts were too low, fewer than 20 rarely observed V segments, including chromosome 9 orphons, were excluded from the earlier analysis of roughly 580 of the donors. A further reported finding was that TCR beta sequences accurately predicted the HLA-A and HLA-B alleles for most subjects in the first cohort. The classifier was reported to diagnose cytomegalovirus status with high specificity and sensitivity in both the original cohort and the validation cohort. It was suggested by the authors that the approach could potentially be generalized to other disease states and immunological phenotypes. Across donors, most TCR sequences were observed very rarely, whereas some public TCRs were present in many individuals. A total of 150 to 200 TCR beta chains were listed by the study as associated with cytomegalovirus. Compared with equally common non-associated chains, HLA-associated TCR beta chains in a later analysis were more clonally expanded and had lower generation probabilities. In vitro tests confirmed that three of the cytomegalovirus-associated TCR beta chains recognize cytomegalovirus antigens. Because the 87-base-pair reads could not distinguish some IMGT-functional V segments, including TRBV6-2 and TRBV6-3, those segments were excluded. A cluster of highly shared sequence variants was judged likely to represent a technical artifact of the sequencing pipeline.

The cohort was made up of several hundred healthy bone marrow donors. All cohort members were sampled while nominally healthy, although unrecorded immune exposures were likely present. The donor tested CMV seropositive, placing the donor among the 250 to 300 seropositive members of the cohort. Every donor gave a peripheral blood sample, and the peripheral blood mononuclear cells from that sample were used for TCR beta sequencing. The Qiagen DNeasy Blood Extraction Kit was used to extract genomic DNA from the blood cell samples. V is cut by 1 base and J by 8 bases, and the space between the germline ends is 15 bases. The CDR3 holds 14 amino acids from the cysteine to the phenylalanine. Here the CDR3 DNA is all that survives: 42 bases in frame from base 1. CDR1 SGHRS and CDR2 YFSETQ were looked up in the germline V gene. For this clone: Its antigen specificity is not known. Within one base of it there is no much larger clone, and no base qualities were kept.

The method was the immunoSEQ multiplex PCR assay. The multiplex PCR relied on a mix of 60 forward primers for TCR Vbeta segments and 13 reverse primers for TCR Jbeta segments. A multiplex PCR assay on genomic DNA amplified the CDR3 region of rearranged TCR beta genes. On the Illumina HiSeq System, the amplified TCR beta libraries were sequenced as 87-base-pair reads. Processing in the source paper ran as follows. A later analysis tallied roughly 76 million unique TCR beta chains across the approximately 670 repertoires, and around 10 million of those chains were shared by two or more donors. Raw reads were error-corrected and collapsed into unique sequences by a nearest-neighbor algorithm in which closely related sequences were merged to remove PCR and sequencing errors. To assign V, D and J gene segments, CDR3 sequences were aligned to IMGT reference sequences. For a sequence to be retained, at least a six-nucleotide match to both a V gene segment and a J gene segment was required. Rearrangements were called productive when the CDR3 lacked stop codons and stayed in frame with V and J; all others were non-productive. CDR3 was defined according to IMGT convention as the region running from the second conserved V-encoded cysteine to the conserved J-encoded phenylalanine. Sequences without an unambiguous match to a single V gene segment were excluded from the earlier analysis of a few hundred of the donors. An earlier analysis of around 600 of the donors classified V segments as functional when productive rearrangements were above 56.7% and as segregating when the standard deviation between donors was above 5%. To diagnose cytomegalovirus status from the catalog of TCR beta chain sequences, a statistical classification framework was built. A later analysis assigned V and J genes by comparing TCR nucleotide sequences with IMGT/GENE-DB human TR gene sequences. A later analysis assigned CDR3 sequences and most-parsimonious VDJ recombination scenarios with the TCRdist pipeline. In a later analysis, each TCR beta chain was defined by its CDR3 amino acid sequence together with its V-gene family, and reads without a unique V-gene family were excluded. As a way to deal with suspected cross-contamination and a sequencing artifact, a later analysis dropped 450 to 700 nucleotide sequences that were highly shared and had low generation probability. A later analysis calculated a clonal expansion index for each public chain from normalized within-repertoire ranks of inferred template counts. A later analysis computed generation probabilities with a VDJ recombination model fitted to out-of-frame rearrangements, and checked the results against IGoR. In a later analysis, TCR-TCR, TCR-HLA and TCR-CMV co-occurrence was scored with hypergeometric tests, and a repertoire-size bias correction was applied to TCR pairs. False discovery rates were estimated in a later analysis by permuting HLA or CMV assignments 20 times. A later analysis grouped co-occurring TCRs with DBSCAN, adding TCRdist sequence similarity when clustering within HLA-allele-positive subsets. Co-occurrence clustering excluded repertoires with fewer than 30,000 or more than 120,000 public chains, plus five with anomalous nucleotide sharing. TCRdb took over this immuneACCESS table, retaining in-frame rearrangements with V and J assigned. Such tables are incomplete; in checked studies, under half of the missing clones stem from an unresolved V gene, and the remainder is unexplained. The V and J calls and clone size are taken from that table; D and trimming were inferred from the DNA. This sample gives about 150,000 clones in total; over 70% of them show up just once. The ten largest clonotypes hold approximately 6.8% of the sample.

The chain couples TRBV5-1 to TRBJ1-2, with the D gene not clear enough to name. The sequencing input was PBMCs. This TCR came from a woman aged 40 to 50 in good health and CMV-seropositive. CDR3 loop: CASSLRAGEMGYTF. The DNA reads TGCGCCAGCAGCTTGAGAGCGGGCGAGATGGGCTACACCTTC.